These T cell receptor beta chains were read from a single sample in a study of blood T cell repertoires in COVID-19. Using immunoSEQ multiplex PCR, the repertoire was profiled, and TCRdb retains in-frame clones only, with some absent. The sample comprises just under 90,000 clones, 88% of which are singletons, and around 3% rests with the top ten. Material for sequencing was peripheral blood. Receptors were obtained from a woman over 75 with acute or convalescent COVID-19. CDR3s include the opening cysteine and the closing phenylalanine or tryptophan. The order of the fields is V gene, J gene, clone size, CDR3 length, D gene, CDR3 protein, CDR3 DNA. A D gene is named only where the DNA matches it firmly. Some rows have no size entry. The others give once, few or many, or a class for an expanded clone.

>TRBV2|TRBJ2-5|few|13|.
CASGMTVPETQYF
TGTGCCAGCGGGATGACAGTCCCGGAGACCCAGTACTTC
>TRBV7-3|TRBJ2-1|.|14|TRBD1
CASSLTGGHNEQFF
TGTGCCAGCAGCTTGACAGGGGGGCACAATGAGCAGTTCTTC
>TRBV12-3/TRBV12-4|TRBJ1-2|.|13|.
CASSLSGAYGYTF
TGTGCCAGCAGTTTGTCAGGGGCGTATGGCTACACCTTC
>TRBV19|TRBJ1-2|.|13|.
CASSTHRMGGYTF
TGTGCCAGTAGTACCCACAGGATGGGTGGCTACACCTTC
>TRBV7-8|TRBJ2-5|.|14|TRBD2
CASRLAGGQETQYF
TGTGCCAGCAGGCTAGCGGGGGGCCAAGAGACCCAGTACTTC
>TRBV6-2/TRBV6-3|TRBJ2-3|.|16|TRBD2
CASSTLTSGTTDTQYF
TGTGCCAGCAGTACCCTGACTAGCGGGACCACAGATACGCAGTATTTT
>TRBV2|TRBJ1-2|.|14|.
CASSRPLSDYGYTF
TGTGCCAGCAGCCGACCGCTGAGCGACTATGGCTACACCTTC
>TRBV4-2|TRBJ2-1|.|19|TRBD2
CASSQGEGLAGGRHNEQFF
TGTGCCAGCAGCCAAGGGGAAGGACTAGCGGGAGGGCGGCACAATGAGCAGTTCTTC
>TRBV5-1|TRBJ2-1|.|15|.
CASSLGYSSYNEQFF
TGCGCCAGCAGCTTGGGGTACTCATCCTACAATGAGCAGTTCTTC
>TRBV9|TRBJ2-7|.|17|.
CASSVGEGTRLIYEQYF
TGTGCCAGCAGCGTGGGTGAGGGCACACGGTTAATCTACGAGCAGTACTTC
>TRBV13|TRBJ2-1|.|19|TRBD2
CASSSGTSGTYPSYNEQFF
TGTGCCAGCAGCTCCGGGACTAGCGGGACCTACCCCTCCTACAATGAGCAGTTCTTC
>TRBV27|TRBJ1-5|.|15|.
CASSFTPGANQPQHF
TGTGCCAGCAGTTTTACGCCGGGAGCTAATCAGCCCCAGCATTTT
>TRBV2|TRBJ2-7|.|14|TRBD2
CASSFPGLAYEQYF
TGTGCCAGCAGTTTTCCGGGACTAGCTTACGAGCAGTACTTC
>TRBV25-1|TRBJ1-1|.|13|.
CASSRTGLTEAFF
TGTGCCAGCAGCAGAACAGGGTTGACTGAAGCTTTCTTT
>TRBV6-5|TRBJ2-1|once|14|.
CASSTIRGIHEQFF
TGTGCCAGCAGTACAATCCGGGGTATCCATGAGCAGTTCTTC
>TRBV4-2|TRBJ2-1|.|20|.
CASSQEIPGASTSRFNEQFF
TGTGCCAGCAGCCAAGAGATTCCAGGGGCGTCGACTAGCAGGTTCAATGAGCAGTTCTTC
>TRBV9|TRBJ2-1|.|14|.
CASTLDSSYNEQFF
TGTGCCAGCACCCTGGACAGCTCCTACAATGAGCAGTTCTTC
>TRBV7-2|TRBJ2-7|.|15|TRBD1
CASSLFQGALYEQYF
TGTGCCAGCAGCTTATTTCAGGGGGCCTTGTACGAGCAGTACTTC
>TRBV5-1|TRBJ1-1|.|15|.
CASSNAPTGVTEAFF
TGCGCCAGCAGCAACGCGCCGACAGGAGTAACTGAAGCTTTCTTT
>TRBV2|TRBJ1-6|.|16|.
CASSGGEGGRNSPLHF
TGTGCCAGCAGTGGTGGGGAGGGGGGGCGTAATTCACCCCTCCACTTT
>TRBV4-3|TRBJ1-2|.|13|.
CASSQDQGRGYTF
TGCGCCAGCAGCCAAGACCAGGGTAGGGGCTACACCTTC
>TRBV19|TRBJ1-1|.|15|.
CASSILGEVNTEAFF
TGTGCCAGTAGTATACTAGGGGAAGTGAACACTGAAGCTTTCTTT
>TRBV19|TRBJ2-7|.|14|TRBD1
CATRDRGHEGEQYF
TGTGCCACCCGGGACAGGGGGCACGAGGGCGAGCAGTACTTC
>TRBV28|TRBJ1-2|.|14|.
CASRSGQKNYGYTF
TGTGCCAGCAGGAGTGGGCAGAAGAACTATGGCTACACCTTC
>TRBV24-1|TRBJ1-4|.|15|.
CATSDSRAGGEKLFF
TGTGCCACCAGTGACTCTCGGGCAGGAGGAGAAAAACTGTTTTTT
>TRBV7-9|TRBJ2-7|.|15|.
CASSLLQGFSYEQYF
TGTGCCAGCAGCTTACTTCAGGGATTTTCCTACGAGCAGTACTTC
>TRBV11-2|TRBJ2-1|.|16|TRBD2
CASSPRVAGGPNEQFF
TGTGCCAGCAGCCCTAGAGTAGCGGGAGGGCCTAATGAGCAGTTCTTC
>TRBV6-2/TRBV6-3|TRBJ2-7|.|15|.
CASSYTGRNPYEQYF
TGTGCCAGCAGTTACACAGGGCGAAATCCCTACGAGCAGTACTTC
>TRBV5-1|TRBJ1-2|.|13|.
CASSLDSGYGYTF
TGCGCCAGCAGCCTGGACAGTGGCTATGGCTACACCTTC
>TRBV15|TRBJ2-7|.|18|.
CATSSHHPNSAAGYEQYF
TGTGCCACCAGCAGCCATCACCCCAATAGCGCTGCTGGGTACGAGCAGTACTTC
>TRBV28|TRBJ2-3|.|14|TRBD1
CASNSGQGTDTQYF
TGTGCCAGCAACTCGGGACAGGGCACAGATACGCAGTATTTT
>TRBV6-2/TRBV6-3|TRBJ2-1|.|15|TRBD2
CASSRAGGWGNEQFF
TGTGCCAGCAGTCGAGCGGGAGGTTGGGGTAATGAGCAGTTCTTC
>TRBV28|TRBJ2-7|.|13|.
CATSGTPSYEQYF
TGTGCCACCTCCGGGACACCCTCCTACGAGCAGTACTTC
>TRBV6-2/TRBV6-3|TRBJ2-3|.|13|.
CASSLAGTDTQYF
TGTGCCAGCAGTTTAGCAGGCACAGATACGCAGTATTTT
>TRBV6-5|TRBJ2-7|.|15|TRBD2
CASSPPGGRRYEQYF
TGTGCCAGCAGTCCTCCGGGCGGGAGGCGCTACGAGCAGTACTTC
>TRBV5-1|TRBJ1-3|.|17|.
CASSLVQGGSSGNTIYF
TGCGCCAGCAGCTTGGTCCAGGGCGGGAGCTCTGGAAACACCATATATTTT
>TRBV19|TRBJ1-5|.|15|TRBD1
CASQTGTGHNQPQHF
TGTGCCAGTCAAACCGGGACAGGGCACAATCAGCCCCAGCATTTT
>TRBV5-1|TRBJ1-4|once|15|TRBD1
CASSLLQGAGEKLFF
TGCGCCAGCAGCTTGTTGCAGGGGGCAGGGGAAAAACTGTTTTTT
>TRBV15|TRBJ1-1|.|14|.
CATSREIRGTEAFF
TGTGCCACCAGCAGAGAAATCCGCGGGACTGAAGCTTTCTTT
>TRBV6-2/TRBV6-3|TRBJ1-2|.|12|.
CASSRSSWGYTF
TGTGCCAGCAGTCGGAGTTCTTGGGGCTACACCTTC
>TRBV7-6|TRBJ1-5|.|13|.
CASSLAQDQPQHF
TGTGCCAGCAGCTTGGCCCAGGATCAGCCCCAGCATTTT
>TRBV19|TRBJ1-1|.|18|.
CASSPLREGQKGNTEAFF
TGTGCCAGTAGTCCGCTCCGGGAAGGACAGAAAGGAAACACTGAAGCTTTCTTT
>TRBV9|TRBJ1-3|.|14|.
CASSVQGTGNTIYF
TGTGCCAGCAGCGTCCAGGGTACTGGAAACACCATATATTTT
>TRBV19|TRBJ2-7|.|15|TRBD2
CASSIQAGEFYEQYF
TGTGCCAGTAGTATTCAGGCGGGGGAATTCTACGAGCAGTACTTC
>TRBV6-5|TRBJ2-2|.|15|.
CASSYIGVSGRKLFF
TGTGCCAGCAGTTATATTGGGGTGAGCGGACGTAAGCTGTTTTTT
>TRBV30|TRBJ2-1|.|14|TRBD1
CAWTPTDRAYEQFF
TGTGCCTGGACCCCAACGGACAGGGCCTATGAGCAGTTCTTC
>TRBV19|TRBJ2-2|.|17|.
CASSTPFRRFNTGELFF
TGTGCCAGTAGCACCCCGTTCCGGCGGTTTAACACCGGGGAGCTGTTTTTT
>TRBV6-5|TRBJ1-1|.|13|.
CASSPRQYTEAFF
TGTGCCAGCAGTCCCCGACAGTACACTGAAGCTTTCTTT
>TRBV11-2|TRBJ2-7|.|15|.
CASSQGGDPPYEQYF
TGTGCCAGCAGCCAAGGGGGGGACCCGCCCTACGAGCAGTACTTC
>TRBV7-8|TRBJ2-1|.|15|TRBD1
CASSFYRGDHNEQFF
TGTGCCAGCAGTTTCTACAGGGGCGACCACAATGAGCAGTTCTTC
>TRBV4-1|TRBJ2-5|once|18|TRBD1
CASSQGVEVQGAGETQYF
TGCGCCAGCAGCCAAGGAGTAGAAGTACAGGGGGCGGGAGAGACCCAGTACTTC
>TRBV3-1/TRBV3-2|TRBJ1-1|.|14|TRBD1
CASSTRQGDTEAFF
TGTGCCAGCAGCACCCGACAGGGGGACACTGAAGCTTTCTTT
>TRBV28|TRBJ1-5|few|20|TRBD1
CASMGLSTGTNFNSNQPQHF
TGTGCCAGCATGGGGCTCTCGACAGGGACCAATTTTAATAGCAATCAGCCCCAGCATTTT
>TRBV11-3|TRBJ2-1|.|16|TRBD1
CASSRRTGGFGDEQFF
TGTGCCAGCAGCCGACGAACAGGGGGTTTCGGAGATGAGCAGTTCTTC
>TRBV7-9|TRBJ2-3|.|15|.
CASSPRKSSTDTQYF
TGTGCCAGCAGCCCCAGGAAATCTAGCACAGATACGCAGTATTTT